This TCR beta chain comes out of a study of siplizumab effects on memory and regulatory T cells. Only in-frame clones appear in the TCRdb table, and some are missing; sequencing was by immunoSEQ multiplex PCR. Of roughly 93,000 clones detected, just under 95% appear once; the ten largest clones hold about 1.5%. V shed 8 bases and J 0 bases; nucleotides not matched to a gene: 10. Germline values: CDR1 SGHAT, CDR2 FQNNGV. The CDR3 sequence is 16 residues long. The source material was non-Treg CD4+ T cells sorted from blood. The J gene is TRBJ2-1, the V gene TRBV11-2; 7 positions agree with TRBD2. The receptor was derived from a human donor in good health. CDR3 sequence (DNA): TGTGCCAGCGGCAAGAGCGGGATCTCCTCCTACAATGAGCAGTTCTTC. As protein: CASGKSGISSYNEQFF.